Each of the 19 T cell receptor beta chains below was sequenced from the same sample in a study of blood T cell repertoires in COVID-19. Measured with immunoSEQ multiplex PCR; TCRdb has only the in-frame clones, and not every one. The sample has 200,000 to 300,000 clones, more than 80% seen once. The sample consisted of peripheral blood. The receptors derive from a human donor in a cohort sampled during active COVID-19.

The chain is built from TRBV7-9 and TRBJ2-3; D is unclear. Per germline, CDR1 SEHNR and CDR2 FQNEAQ (reference sequence). Trimming pared 5 bases from V and 14 bases from J, leaving 8 bases between. The length of the CDR3 is 9 residues. Here the CDR3 reads CASSQYRYF. Written as DNA, the CDR3 is TGTGCCAGCAGCCAGTACAGGTATTTT. Looking up the rest from reference TRBV7-9 and TRBJ2-3 gives the full variable domain: DTGVSQNPRHKITKRGQNVTFRCDPISEHNRLYWYRQTLGQGPEFLTYFQNEAQLEKSRLLSDRFSAERPKGSFSTLEIQRTEQGDSAMYLCASSQYRYFGPGTRLTVL.

The J gene is TRBJ1-3, the V gene TRBV6-1; 7 bases are shared with TRBD1. V lost 3 bases to trimming and J lost 4 bases; unmatched junction nucleotides: 3. Per the germline V gene, CDR1 is MNHNS and CDR2 is SASEGT. The CDR3 covers 14 residues. In DNA, the CDR3 is TGTGCCAGCAGTGACCCGACAGGGGGAAACACCATATATTTT. It yields the protein CASSDPTGGNTIYF.

In its sample, this clone was seen once. V usage is TRBV27 and J usage is TRBJ2-3; TRBD1 agrees at 7 bases. The length of the CDR3 is 17 residues. Losses at the gene ends were 4 bases for V and 1 base for J; bases not matched to a gene: 11. From germline, CDR1 is MNHEY and CDR2 SMNVEV (reference sequence). The CDR3 protein is CASSYGPGQRRTDTQYF. In DNA form, the CDR3 reads TGTGCCAGCAGTTACGGACCGGGACAGCGACGCACAGATACGCAGTATTTT.

The V and J genes are TRBV5-1 and TRBJ2-1; a weak D match, TRBD1 (6 bases). V was shortened by 1 base and J by 8 bases, with 10 bases between the two germline ends. CDR3 size: 13 residues. Looked up from germline, CDR1 is SGHRS and CDR2 is YFSETQ. The CDR3 bases are TGCGCCAGCAGCTTGAGACAGGTTGATGAGCAGTTCTTC. It encodes CASSLRQVDEQFF. Full variable domain (remainder filled in from reference TRBV5-1 and TRBJ2-1): KAGVTQTPRYLIKTRGQQVTLSCSPISGHRSVSWYQQTPGQGLQFLFEYFSETQRNKGNFPGRFSGRQFSNSRSEMNVSTLELGDSALYLCASSLRQVDEQFFGPGTRLTVL.

In DNA, the CDR3 is TGTGCCATCAGTGAGTTCGGGGACAAAGATGGCTACACCTTC. It is translated as CAISEFGDKDGYTF. The gene calls are TRBV10-3 and TRBJ1-2; the D gene is possibly TRBD1 (6 bases). This CDR3 has 14 amino acids. V lost 1 base and J 6 bases, leaving 12 bases between the germline ends. Germline values: CDR1 ENHRY, CDR2 SYGVKD.

The V call is TRBV6-5, the J call TRBJ2-5, with 8 bases fitting TRBD1. The CDR3 extends over 13 amino acids. Per germline, CDR1 MNHEY and CDR2 SVGAGI. The junction had 3 bases not matched to a gene; V was cut back by 7 bases and J by 2 bases. The CDR3 DNA is TGTGCCAGCAATCAGGGGGCTCAAGAGACCCAGTACTTC. Protein: CASNQGAQETQYF.

The chain joins TRBV18 to TRBJ2-7, with a possible D match to TRBD2 (6 bases). CDR1 and CDR2 (germline): KGHSH, LQKENI. Trimming shortened V by 2 bases and J by 3 bases, and 11 bases separated the two germline ends. The CDR3 has 14 amino acids. The CDR3 spells CASSPSGDSYEQYF. The CDR3 coding sequence is TGTGCCAGCTCACCATCGGGAGACAGCTACGAGCAGTACTTC.

The chain joins TRBV28 to TRBJ1-5, with no clear D. V lost 5 bases to trimming and J lost 4 bases, with 12 bases between them. CDR1 is MDHEN and CDR2 is SYDVKM in the germline V gene. This CDR3 comprises 14 residues. The CDR3 sequence is CASSPTLGNQPQHF. CDR3 nucleotides: TGTGCCAGCAGTCCTACCCTCGGGAATCAGCCCCAGCATTTT.

This chain links TRBV2 with TRBJ1-5; 8 nucleotides match TRBD1. The CDR3 extends over 16 amino acids. Trimming removed 0 bases from V and 4 bases from J; junction bases left unmatched: 5. Germline V gene data show CDR1 as SNHLY and CDR2 as FYNNEI. This CDR3 reads CASSEAQGASNQPQHF. CDR3 DNA sequence: TGTGCCAGCAGTGAAGCTCAGGGGGCGAGTAATCAGCCCCAGCATTTT.

This chain joins TRBV7-9 and TRBJ2-3; 9 bases map to TRBD1. V was clipped by 8 bases and J by 5 bases; unmatched bases: 5. The CDR3 totals 13 residues. Germline V gene lookup returns CDR1 SEHNR and CDR2 FQNEAQ (reference sequence). The DNA of the CDR3 is TGTGCCAGCGGGGGACAGGGACGAGATACGCAGTATTTT. Protein sequence: CASGGQGRDTQYF.

This clone has only a few counts. The V and J genes are TRBV24-1 and TRBJ1-5, with 11 bases aligning to TRBD1. Per germline, CDR1 KGHDR and CDR2 SFDVKD. The V and J ends lost 4 bases and 6 bases, in that order; junction bases with no gene match: 13. This CDR3 is 18 amino acids long. DNA for the CDR3: TGTGCCACCAGTGAATCGGGGACAGGGGGGCGGAGAGCTCAGCCCCAGCATTTT. This gives the protein CATSESGTGGRRAQPQHF.

The rearrangement links TRBV6-5 to TRBJ1-3; 8 nucleotides line up with TRBD1. CDR1 and CDR2 from the germline V gene are MNHEY and SVGAGI. The length of the CDR3 is 13 residues. Germline trimming cut 5 bases from V and 8 bases from J; bases unmatched to any gene: 5. The CDR3 protein is CASSPGGLDTIYF. Here the CDR3 DNA reads TGTGCCAGCAGTCCAGGGGGCTTGGACACCATATATTTT.

The chain recombines TRBV5-8 with TRBJ2-3; 7 positions match TRBD1. Germline values: CDR1 SGHTS, CDR2 YDEGEE. The CDR3 length is 16 residues. The ends lost 4 bases at V and 0 bases at J; junction bases unmatched: 8. This CDR3 is CASSPGGRGSTDTQYF. The CDR3 DNA reads TGTGCCAGCAGCCCAGGGGGTCGGGGTAGCACAGATACGCAGTATTTT.

The V gene is TRBV5-1, the J gene TRBJ2-2; D unresolved. The V gene's germline CDR1 is SGHRS and CDR2 YFSETQ. The CDR3 spans 15 residues. V dropped 4 bases and J dropped 4 bases, with 14 bases sitting between them. The CDR3: CASSPGRVFTGELFF. CDR3 nucleotide sequence: TGCGCCAGCAGCCCGGGTCGTGTTTTCACCGGGGAGCTGTTTTTT. Supplemented by reference TRBV5-1 and TRBJ2-2, the full variable domain reads KAGVTQTPRYLIKTRGQQVTLSCSPISGHRSVSWYQQTPGQGLQFLFEYFSETQRNKGNFPGRFSGRQFSNSRSEMNVSTLELGDSALYLCASSPGRVFTGELFFGEGSRLTVL.

The chain couples TRBV5-6 to TRBJ1-2; 10 bases map to TRBD1. This CDR3 comprises 13 residues. V lost 5 bases, J lost 4 bases, and 2 bases stayed unmatched. CDR1 is SGHDT, CDR2 YYEEEE, per germline. As DNA, the CDR3 is TGTGCCAGCAGACGGACAGGGGGCTATGGCTACACCTTC. It encodes CASRRTGGYGYTF.

In this sample, this clone turned up many times. The sample contains more than one DNA sequence encoding this CDR3. The chain employs TRBV27 and TRBJ1-2; 7 bases match TRBD1. Trimming cost V 8 bases and J 5 bases; bases outside gene matches: 2. CDR1 is MNHEY, CDR2 SMNVEV, per germline (reference sequence). This CDR3 has 11 residues. Written as DNA, the CDR3 is TGTGCCAGCGGGACAGTATATGGCTACACCTTC. This gives the protein CASGTVYGYTF.

The chain carries TRBV3-1 (or the pseudogene TRBV3-2) and TRBJ2-1; no clear D. V was clipped by 2 bases and J by 8 bases, with 13 bases between them. This CDR3 spans 14 amino acids. Per germline, CDR1 LGHDT and CDR2 YNNKEL (reference sequence). The CDR3 loop reads CASSQRPPSDEQFF. The CDR3 DNA reads TGTGCCAGCAGCCAACGCCCCCCCAGTGATGAGCAGTTCTTC.

The genes are TRBV27 and TRBJ2-7; D is ambiguous. There are 15 residues in the CDR3. Trimming took off 6 bases at V and 0 bases at J, with 15 bases between the two ends. In germline, CDR1 is MNHEY, CDR2 SMNVEV (reference sequence). CDR3 loop: CASSRSRQYSYEQYF. Here the CDR3 DNA reads TGTGCCAGCAGCCGCTCGAGACAATACTCCTACGAGCAGTACTTC.

The V and J genes are TRBV27 and TRBJ2-3; a weak D match, TRBD2 (5 bases). V was pared by 2 bases and J by 0 bases, with 9 bases between. Germline-derived CDR1 and CDR2 are MNHEY and SMNVEV (reference sequence). This CDR3 is built from 15 residues. In nucleotides, the CDR3 is TGTGCCAGCAGTTTAAGACTAACTAGCACAGATACGCAGTATTTT. Translating gives CASSLRLTSTDTQYF.